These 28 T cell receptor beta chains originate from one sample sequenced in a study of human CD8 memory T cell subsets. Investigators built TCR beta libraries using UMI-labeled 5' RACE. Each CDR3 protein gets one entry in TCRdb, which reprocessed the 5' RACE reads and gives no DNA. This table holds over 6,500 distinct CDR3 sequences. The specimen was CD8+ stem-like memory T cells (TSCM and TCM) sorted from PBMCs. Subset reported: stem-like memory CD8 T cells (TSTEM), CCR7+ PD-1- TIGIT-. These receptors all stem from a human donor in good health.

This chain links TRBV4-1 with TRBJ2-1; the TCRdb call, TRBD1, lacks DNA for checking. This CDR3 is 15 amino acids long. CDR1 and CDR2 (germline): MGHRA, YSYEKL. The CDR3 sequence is CASSQVLQGYNEQFF.

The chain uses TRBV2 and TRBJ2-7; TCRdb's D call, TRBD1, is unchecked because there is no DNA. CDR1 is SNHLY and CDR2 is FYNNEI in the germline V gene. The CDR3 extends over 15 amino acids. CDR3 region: CASSEGQEVAYEQYF.

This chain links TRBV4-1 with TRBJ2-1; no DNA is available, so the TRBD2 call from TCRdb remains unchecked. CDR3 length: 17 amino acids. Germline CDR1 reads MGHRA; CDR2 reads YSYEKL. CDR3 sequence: CASSLSMGLAAYNEQFF.

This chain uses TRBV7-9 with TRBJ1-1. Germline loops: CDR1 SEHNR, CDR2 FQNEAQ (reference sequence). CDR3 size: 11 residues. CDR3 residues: CASGTNTEAFF.

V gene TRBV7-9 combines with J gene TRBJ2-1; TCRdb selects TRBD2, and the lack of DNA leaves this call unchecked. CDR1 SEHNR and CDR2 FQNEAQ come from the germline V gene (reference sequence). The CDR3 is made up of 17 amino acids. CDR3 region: CASSLDPRTSGYNEQFF.

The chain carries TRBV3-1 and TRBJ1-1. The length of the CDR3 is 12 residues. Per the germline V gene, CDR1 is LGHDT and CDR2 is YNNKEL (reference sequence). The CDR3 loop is CASTPGGGNAFF.

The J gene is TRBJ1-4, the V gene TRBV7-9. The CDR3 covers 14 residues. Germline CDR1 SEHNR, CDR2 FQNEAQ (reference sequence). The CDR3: CASSFEAGSEKLFF.

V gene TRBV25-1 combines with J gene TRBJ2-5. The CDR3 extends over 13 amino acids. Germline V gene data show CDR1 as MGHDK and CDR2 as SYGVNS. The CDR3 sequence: CASVPAIQETQYF.

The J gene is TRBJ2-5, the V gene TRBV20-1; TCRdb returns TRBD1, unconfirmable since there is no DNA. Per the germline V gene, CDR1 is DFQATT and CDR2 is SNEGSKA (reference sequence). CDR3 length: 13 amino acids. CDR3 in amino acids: CSARGARQETQYF.

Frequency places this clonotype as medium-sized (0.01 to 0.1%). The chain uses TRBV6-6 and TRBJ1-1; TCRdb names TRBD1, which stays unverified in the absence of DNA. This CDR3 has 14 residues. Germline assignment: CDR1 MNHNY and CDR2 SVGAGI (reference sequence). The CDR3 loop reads CASTWDRVFTEAFF.

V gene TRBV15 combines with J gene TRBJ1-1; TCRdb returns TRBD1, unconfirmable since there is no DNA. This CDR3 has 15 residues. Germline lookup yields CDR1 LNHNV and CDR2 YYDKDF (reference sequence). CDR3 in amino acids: CATSRDPRGGAEAFF. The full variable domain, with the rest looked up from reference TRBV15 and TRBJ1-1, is DAMVIQNPRYQVTQFGKPVTLSCSQTLNHNVMYWYQQKSSQAPKLLFHYYDKDFNNEADTPDNFQSRRPNTSFCFLDIRSPGLGDTAMYLCATSRDPRGGAEAFFGQGTRLTVV.

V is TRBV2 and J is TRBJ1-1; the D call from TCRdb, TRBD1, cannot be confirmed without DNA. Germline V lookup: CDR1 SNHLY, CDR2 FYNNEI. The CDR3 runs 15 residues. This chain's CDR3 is CASSSRDTLNTEAFF.

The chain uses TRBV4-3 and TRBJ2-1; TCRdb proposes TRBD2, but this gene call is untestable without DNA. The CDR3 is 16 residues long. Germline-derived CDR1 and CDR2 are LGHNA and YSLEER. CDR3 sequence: CASSQERLVSYNEQFF.

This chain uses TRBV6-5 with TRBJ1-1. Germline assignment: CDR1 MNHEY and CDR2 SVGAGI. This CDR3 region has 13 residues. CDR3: CASSYSLGTEAFF.

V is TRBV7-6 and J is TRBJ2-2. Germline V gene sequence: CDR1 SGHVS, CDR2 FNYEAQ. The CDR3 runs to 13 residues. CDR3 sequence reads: CASSESGTGELFF.

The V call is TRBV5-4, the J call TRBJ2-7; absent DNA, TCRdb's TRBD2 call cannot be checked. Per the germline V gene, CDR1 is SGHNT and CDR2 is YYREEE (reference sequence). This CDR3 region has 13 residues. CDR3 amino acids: CASSSGPQGEQYF.

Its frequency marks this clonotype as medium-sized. The CDR3 loop reads CASTPGISEGYTF. This rearrangement joins TRBV6-6 to TRBJ1-2; the D call from TCRdb, TRBD1, cannot be confirmed without DNA. CDR1 and CDR2 from the germline V gene are MNHNY and SVGAGI (reference sequence). This CDR3 is 13 amino acids long.

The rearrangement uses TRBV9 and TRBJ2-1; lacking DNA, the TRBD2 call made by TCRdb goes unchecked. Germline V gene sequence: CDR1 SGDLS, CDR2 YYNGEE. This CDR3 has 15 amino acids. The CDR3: CASSTSGTSGNEQFF.

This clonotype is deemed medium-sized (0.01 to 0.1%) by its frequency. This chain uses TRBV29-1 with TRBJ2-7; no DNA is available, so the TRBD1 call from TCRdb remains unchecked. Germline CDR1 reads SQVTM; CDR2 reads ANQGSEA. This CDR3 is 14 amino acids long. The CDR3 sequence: CSVGGESSLDEQYF.

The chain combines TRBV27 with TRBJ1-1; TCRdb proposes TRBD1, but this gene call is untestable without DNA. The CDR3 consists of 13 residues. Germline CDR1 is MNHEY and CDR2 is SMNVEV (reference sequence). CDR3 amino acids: CASSPTGRTEAFF.

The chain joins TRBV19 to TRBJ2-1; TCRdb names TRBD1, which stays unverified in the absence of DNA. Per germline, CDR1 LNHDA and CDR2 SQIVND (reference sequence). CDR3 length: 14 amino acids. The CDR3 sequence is CASSIGRDYNEQFF.

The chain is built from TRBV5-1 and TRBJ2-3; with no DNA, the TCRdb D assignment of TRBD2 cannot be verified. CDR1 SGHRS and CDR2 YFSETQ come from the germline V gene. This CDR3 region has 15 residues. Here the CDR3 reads CASSPYGGRADTQYF.

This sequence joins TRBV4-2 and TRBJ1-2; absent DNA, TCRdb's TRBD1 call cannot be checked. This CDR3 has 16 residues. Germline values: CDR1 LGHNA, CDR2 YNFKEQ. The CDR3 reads CASSQDKNRFNYGYTF.

The CDR3 sequence: CSAPSRGGTSGRRFRNEQFF. This chain joins TRBV20-1 and TRBJ2-1; the TRBD2 assignment by TCRdb is unverifiable without DNA. The CDR3 consists of 20 residues. Germline lookup yields CDR1 DFQATT and CDR2 SNEGSKA (reference sequence).

The CDR3 reads CATFTPGTASYGYTF. This chain joins TRBV19 and TRBJ1-2; there is no DNA to check the TCRdb D call of TRBD1. Germline CDR1 and CDR2: LNHDA and SQIVND (reference sequence). This CDR3 is built from 15 residues.

The CDR3 region is CASSLTSAYEQYF. V and J are TRBV5-1 and TRBJ2-7. Germline-derived CDR1 and CDR2 are SGHRS and YFSETQ. CDR3 length equals 13 residues.

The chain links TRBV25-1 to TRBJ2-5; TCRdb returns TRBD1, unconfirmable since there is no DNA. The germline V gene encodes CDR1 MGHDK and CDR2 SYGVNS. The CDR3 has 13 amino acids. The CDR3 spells CASSDGTGATQYF. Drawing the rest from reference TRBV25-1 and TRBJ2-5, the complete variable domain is EADIYQTPRYLVIGTGKKITLECSQTMGHDKMYWYQQDPGMELHLIHYSYGVNSTEKGDLSSESTVSRIRTEHFPLTLESARPSHTSQYLCASSDGTGATQYFGPGTRLLVL.

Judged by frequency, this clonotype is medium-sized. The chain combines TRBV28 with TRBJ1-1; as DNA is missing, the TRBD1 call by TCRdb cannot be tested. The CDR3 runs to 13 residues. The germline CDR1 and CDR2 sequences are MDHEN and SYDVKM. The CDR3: CASSSPGGGEAFF.